The 3 T cell receptor beta chains below all came from one sample that was sequenced in a study of beta chain features in type 1 diabetes. General study points: When Type 1 diabetes patients were examined, their TCRB CDR3s proved moderately but significantly shorter in all four CD4+ subsets.

Their specific antigens are unknown. Since all of the isolated RNA was reverse transcribed, expressed TCRB transcripts were what got sequenced. Data came from immunoSEQ multiplex PCR; TCRdb stores just in-frame clones and leaves some out. This sample carries about 650,000 clones, around 12% of them seen once, and the ten largest clones take 0.09% to 0.15%. The sample taken for sequencing was naive CD4+ T cells from blood. These receptors all stem from a man younger than 40 with type 1 diabetes.

This chain links TRBV10-3 with TRBJ1-5; weak D call: TRBD1 (5 bases). Germline CDR1 reads ENHRY; CDR2 reads SYGVKD. The CDR3 has 15 residues. V was trimmed by 3 bases and J by 9 bases, leaving 18 bases between them. CDR3 loop: CAISEQEGSVLPQHF. The CDR3 DNA reads as TGTGCCATCAGTGAACAGGAGGGTTCCGTTTTGCCCCAGCATTTT.

The chain uses TRBV7-2 and TRBJ2-1; 7 bases are a match to TRBD2. The CDR3 is made up of 16 amino acids. V was pared by 5 bases and J by 0 bases, with 7 bases of the junction left unmatched. Germline CDR1 reads SGHTA; CDR2 reads FQGNSA. The CDR3 region has the DNA TGTGCCAGCAGCCTGAGGGGAGGGGACTCCTACAATGAGCAGTTCTTC. Translated: CASSLRGGDSYNEQFF. Filled out from reference TRBV7-2 and TRBJ2-1, the complete variable domain reads GAGVSQSPSNKVTEKGKDVELRCDPISGHTALYWYRQSLGQGLEFLIYFQGNSAPDKSGLPSDRFSAERTGGSVSTLTIQRTQQEDSAVYLCASSLRGGDSYNEQFFGPGTRLTVL.

The chain employs TRBV5-1 and TRBJ2-1, with D perhaps matching TRBD1 (6 bases). CDR3 length: 15 amino acids. Germline values: CDR1 SGHRS, CDR2 YFSETQ. Trimming cost V 4 bases and J 6 bases, with 17 bases left between them. CDR3 in DNA: TGCGCCAGCAGCCCGTGGCAGGGGAATTTCAATGAGCAGTTCTTC. This codes for CASSPWQGNFNEQFF.